This record covers a single TCR beta chain. Its specificity is not known. A much larger clone differs from this one at a single base, so this may be a read error. These data come from a study of T cell repertoires in cytomegalovirus infection. Study outcomes and limitations: HLA-C-restricted TCR beta clonotypes specific for CMV led the ex vivo response.

Germline lookup yields CDR1 SGHKS and CDR2 YYEKEE (reference sequence). This CDR3 is 15 amino acids long. TCRdb re-called the reads with MiXCR, one entry per CDR3 protein. Of roughly 250,000 distinct CDR3 sequences listed, 9% to 15% were seen once; the top ten hold 1.5% to 2%. The chain couples TRBV5-5 to TRBJ2-5; 9 nucleotides line up with TRBD2. The specimen was PBMCs. This receptor was taken from a human donor in good health (CMV status not recorded). Some clones in this sample may be carry-over from other donors' samples. The DNA for the CDR3 is TGTGCCAACAGCTTGAATAGCGGGAGTGGGGAGACCCAGTACTTC. It is translated as CANSLNSGSGETQYF.